This T cell receptor (beta chain) was retrieved from a study of PD-1 blockade in classical Hodgkin lymphoma. Study-level points and caveats: The authors have not defined what causes the repertoire differences, possibly disease activity or prior therapy. Newly diagnosed patients were reported to exhibit reduced baseline TCR diversity relative to healthy donors.

Some clones are missing from TCRdb's copy, which holds only in-frame ones; the method was immunoSEQ multiplex PCR. The sample shows fewer than 35,000 clones, approximately 94% of them seen only once. The V gene end was trimmed by 5 bases and the J gene end by 6 bases; junction bases not matched to a gene: 7. Germline V gives CDR1 SGHAT, CDR2 FQNNGV. This CDR3 spans 16 amino acids. Details on this clone: Its antigen is unknown.

The time point denotes: newly diagnosed, previously untreated cHL patient sample. Comparison came from newly diagnosed, untreated classical Hodgkin lymphoma PBMCs. The sequencing input was peripheral blood mononuclear cells (PBMCs). The source is a human donor with classical Hodgkin lymphoma. V and J are TRBV11-2 and TRBJ2-1; 13 bases line up with TRBD2. CDR3 sequence: CASSAPGLAGSNEQFF. The CDR3 nucleotides are TGTGCCAGCAGCGCCCCGGGACTAGCGGGAAGCAATGAGCAGTTCTTC.